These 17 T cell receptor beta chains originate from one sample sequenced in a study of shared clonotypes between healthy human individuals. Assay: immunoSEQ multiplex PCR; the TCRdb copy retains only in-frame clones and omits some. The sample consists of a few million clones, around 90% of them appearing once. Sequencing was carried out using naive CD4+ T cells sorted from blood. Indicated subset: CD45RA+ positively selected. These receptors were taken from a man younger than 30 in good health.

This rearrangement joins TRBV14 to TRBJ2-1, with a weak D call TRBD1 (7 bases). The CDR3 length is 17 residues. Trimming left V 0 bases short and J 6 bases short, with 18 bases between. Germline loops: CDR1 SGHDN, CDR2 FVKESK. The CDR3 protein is CASSQDRGQLAFNEQFF. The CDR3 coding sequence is TGTGCCAGCAGCCAAGATAGGGGGCAACTAGCCTTCAATGAGCAGTTCTTC.

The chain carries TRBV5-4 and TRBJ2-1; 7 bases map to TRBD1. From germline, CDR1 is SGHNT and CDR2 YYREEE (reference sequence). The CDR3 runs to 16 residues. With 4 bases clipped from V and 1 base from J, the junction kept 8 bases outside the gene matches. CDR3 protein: CASSSQTGASYNEQFF. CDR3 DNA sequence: TGTGCCAGCAGCAGTCAAACAGGGGCTTCCTACAATGAGCAGTTCTTC.

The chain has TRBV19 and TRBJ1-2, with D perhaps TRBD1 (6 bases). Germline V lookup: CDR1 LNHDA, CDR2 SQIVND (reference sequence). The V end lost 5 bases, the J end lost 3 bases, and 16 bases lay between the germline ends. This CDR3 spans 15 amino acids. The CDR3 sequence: CASSPYGGQYYGYTF. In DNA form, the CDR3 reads TGTGCCAGTAGTCCCTATGGGGGCCAATACTATGGCTACACCTTC.

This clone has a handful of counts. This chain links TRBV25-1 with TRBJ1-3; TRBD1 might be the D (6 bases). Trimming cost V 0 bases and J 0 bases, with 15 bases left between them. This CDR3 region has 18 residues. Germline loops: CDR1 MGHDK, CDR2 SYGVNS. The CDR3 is CASSEYGGRVSSGNTIYF. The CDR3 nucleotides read TGTGCCAGCAGTGAATACGGGGGGCGCGTTAGCTCTGGAAACACCATATATTTT.

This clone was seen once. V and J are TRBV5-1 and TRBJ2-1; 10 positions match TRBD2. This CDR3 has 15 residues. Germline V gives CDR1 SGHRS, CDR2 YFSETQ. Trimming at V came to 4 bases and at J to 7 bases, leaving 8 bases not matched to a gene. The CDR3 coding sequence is TGCGCCAGCAGCACAACCGGGACTAGCGCAAATGAGCAGTTCTTC. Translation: CASSTTGTSANEQFF.

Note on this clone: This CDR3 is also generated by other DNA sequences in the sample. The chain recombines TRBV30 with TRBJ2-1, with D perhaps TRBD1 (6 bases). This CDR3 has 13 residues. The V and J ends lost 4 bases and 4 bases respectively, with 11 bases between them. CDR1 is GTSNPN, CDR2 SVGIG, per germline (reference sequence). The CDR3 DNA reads TGTGCCTGGACCGGGACACCATACAATGAGCAGTTCTTC. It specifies CAWTGTPYNEQFF.

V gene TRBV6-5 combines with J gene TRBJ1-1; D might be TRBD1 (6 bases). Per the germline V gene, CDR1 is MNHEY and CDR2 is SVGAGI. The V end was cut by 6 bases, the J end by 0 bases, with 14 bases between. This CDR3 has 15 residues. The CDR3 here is CASRTSTGMNTEAFF. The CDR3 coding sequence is TGTGCCAGCAGAACCTCGACAGGAATGAACACTGAAGCTTTCTTT.

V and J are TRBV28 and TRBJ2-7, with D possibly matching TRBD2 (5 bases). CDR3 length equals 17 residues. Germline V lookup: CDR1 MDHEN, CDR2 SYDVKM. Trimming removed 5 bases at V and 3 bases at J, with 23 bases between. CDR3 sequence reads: CASSPVDWRSPFYEQYF. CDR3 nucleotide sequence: TGTGCCAGCAGTCCCGTCGACTGGAGGTCCCCTTTCTACGAGCAGTACTTC.

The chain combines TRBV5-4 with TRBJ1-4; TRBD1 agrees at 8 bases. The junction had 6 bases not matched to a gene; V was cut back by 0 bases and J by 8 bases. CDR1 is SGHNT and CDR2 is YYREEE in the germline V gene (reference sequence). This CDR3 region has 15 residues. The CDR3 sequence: CASSLGRGLGEKLFF. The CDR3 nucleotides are TGTGCCAGCAGCTTGGGCAGGGGGCTCGGGGAAAAACTGTTTTTT.

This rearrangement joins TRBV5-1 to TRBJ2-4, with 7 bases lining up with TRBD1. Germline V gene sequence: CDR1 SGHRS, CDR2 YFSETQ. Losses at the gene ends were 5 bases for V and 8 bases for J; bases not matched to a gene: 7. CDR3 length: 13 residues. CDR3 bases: TGCGCCAGCAGTCGCACTACAGGGGACATTCAGTACTTC. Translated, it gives CASSRTTGDIQYF.

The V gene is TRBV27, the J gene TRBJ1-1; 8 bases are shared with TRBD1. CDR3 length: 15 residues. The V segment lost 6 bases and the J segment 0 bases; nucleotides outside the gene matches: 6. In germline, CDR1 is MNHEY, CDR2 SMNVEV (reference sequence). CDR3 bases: TGTGCCAGCAGCCGCGGGACAGGCCTGAACACTGAAGCTTTCTTT. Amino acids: CASSRGTGLNTEAFF.

CDR3 in DNA: TGTGCCAGCAGCGTAGCGTCGAGCGGGGGGTTAGGGGAGCTGTTTTTT. Its protein product is CASSVASSGGLGELFF. The chain recombines TRBV9 with TRBJ2-2, with 9 bases lining up with TRBD2. Losses at the gene ends were 0 bases for V and 8 bases for J; bases not matched to a gene: 8. This CDR3 comprises 16 residues. The germline gives CDR1 SGDLS, CDR2 YYNGEE.

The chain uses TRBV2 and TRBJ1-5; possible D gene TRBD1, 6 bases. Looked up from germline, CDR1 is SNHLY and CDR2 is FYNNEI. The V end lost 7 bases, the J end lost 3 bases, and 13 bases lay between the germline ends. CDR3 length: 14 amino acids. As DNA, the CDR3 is TGTGCCAGCATGGGGGGCTCGCTCAATCAGCCCCAGCATTTT. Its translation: CASMGGSLNQPQHF.

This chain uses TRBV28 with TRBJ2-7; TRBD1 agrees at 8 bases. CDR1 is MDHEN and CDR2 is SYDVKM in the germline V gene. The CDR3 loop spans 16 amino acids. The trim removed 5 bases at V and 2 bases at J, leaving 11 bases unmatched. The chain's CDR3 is CASSTIGQGTPYEQYF. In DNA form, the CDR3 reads TGTGCCAGCAGTACTATAGGACAGGGCACCCCCTACGAGCAGTACTTC.

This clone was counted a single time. The CDR3 DNA is TGTGCCAGCAGCCCTCCCGCAGGGACTGGGGGGACCCAGTACTTC. It translates to CASSPPAGTGGTQYF. V is TRBV28 and J is TRBJ2-5; D perhaps matches TRBD2 (6 bases). The CDR3 loop spans 15 amino acids. CDR1 and CDR2 from the germline V gene are MDHEN and SYDVKM. The V end was cut by 6 bases, the J end by 7 bases, with 21 bases between.

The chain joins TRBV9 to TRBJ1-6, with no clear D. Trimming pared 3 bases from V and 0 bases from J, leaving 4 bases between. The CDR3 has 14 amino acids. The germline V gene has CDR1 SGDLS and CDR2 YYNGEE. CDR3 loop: CASSAGSYNSPLHF. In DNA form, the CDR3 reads TGTGCCAGCAGCGCCGGCTCCTATAATTCACCCCTCCACTTT. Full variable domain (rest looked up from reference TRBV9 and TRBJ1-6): DSGVTQTPKHLITATGQRVTLRCSPRSGDLSVYWYQQSLDQGLQFLIQYYNGEERAKGNILERFSAQQFPDLHSELNLSSLELGDSALYFCASSAGSYNSPLHFGNGTRLTVT.

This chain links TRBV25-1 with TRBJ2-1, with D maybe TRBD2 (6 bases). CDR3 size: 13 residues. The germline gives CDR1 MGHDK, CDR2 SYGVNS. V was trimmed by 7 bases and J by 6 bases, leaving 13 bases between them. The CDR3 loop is CASIPGGANEQFF. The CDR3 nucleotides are TGTGCCAGCATCCCCGGAGGGGCCAATGAGCAGTTCTTC.